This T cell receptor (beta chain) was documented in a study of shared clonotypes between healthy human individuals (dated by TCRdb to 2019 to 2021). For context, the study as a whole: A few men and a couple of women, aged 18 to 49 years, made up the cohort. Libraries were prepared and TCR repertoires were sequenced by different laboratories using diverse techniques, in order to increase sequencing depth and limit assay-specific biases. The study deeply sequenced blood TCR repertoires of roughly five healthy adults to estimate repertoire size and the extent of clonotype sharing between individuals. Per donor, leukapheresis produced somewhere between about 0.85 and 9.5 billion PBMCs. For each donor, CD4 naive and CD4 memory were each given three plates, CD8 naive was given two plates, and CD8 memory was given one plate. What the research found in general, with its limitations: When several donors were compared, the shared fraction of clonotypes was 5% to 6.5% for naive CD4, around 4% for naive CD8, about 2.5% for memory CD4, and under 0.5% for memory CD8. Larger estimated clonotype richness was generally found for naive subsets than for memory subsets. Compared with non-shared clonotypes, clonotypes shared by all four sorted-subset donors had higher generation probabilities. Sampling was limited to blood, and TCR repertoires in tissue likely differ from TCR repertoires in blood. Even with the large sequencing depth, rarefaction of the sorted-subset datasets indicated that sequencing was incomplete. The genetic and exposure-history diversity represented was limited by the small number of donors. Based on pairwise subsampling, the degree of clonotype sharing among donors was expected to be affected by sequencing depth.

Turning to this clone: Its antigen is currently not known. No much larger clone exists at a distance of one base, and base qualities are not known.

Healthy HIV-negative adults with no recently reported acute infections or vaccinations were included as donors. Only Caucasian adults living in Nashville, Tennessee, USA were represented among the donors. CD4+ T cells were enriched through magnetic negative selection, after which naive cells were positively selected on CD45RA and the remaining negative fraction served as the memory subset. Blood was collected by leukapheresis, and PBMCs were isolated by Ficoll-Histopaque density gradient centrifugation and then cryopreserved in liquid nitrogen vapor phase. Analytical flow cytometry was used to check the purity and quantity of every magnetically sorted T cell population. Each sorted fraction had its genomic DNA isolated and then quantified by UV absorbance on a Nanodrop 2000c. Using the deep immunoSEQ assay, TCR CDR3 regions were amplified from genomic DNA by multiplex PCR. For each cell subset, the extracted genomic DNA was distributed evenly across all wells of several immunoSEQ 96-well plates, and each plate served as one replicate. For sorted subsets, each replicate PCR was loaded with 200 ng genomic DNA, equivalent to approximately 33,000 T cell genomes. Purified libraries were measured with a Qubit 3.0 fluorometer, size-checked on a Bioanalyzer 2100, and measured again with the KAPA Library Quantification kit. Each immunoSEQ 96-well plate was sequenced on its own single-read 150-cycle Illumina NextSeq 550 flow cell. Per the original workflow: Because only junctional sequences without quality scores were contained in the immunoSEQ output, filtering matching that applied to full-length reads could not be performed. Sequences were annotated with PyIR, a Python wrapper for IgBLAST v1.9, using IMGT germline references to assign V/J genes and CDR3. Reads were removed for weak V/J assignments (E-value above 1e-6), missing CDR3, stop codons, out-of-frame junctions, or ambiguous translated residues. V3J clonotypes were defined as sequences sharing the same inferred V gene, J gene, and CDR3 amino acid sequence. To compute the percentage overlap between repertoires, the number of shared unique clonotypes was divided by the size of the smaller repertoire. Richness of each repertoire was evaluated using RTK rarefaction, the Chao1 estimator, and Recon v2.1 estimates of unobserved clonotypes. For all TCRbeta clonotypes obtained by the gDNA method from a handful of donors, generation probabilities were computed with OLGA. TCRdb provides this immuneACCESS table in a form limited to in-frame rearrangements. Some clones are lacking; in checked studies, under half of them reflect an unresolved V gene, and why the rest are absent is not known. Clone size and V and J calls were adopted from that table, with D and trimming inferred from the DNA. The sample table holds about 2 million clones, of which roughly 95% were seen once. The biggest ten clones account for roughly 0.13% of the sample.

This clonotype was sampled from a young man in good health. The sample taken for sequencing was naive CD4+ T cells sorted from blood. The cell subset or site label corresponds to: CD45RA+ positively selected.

The bases read TGCGCCAGCAGCTCCGGGACAGGGATCTCCTACGAGCAGTACTTC. Its protein is CASSSGTGISYEQYF. The rearrangement joined TRBV5-1 to TRBJ2-7; 9 bases in the junction line up with TRBD1. The junction shows trimming of 3 bases on V and 0 bases on J, and the gene matches do not reach 4 bases of it. The germline V gene supplies CDR1 SGHRS and CDR2 YFSETQ. There are 15 amino acids in the CDR3, from cysteine to phenylalanine inclusive. The retained sequence is limited to the CDR3, 45 bases, with the frame set at the first base.